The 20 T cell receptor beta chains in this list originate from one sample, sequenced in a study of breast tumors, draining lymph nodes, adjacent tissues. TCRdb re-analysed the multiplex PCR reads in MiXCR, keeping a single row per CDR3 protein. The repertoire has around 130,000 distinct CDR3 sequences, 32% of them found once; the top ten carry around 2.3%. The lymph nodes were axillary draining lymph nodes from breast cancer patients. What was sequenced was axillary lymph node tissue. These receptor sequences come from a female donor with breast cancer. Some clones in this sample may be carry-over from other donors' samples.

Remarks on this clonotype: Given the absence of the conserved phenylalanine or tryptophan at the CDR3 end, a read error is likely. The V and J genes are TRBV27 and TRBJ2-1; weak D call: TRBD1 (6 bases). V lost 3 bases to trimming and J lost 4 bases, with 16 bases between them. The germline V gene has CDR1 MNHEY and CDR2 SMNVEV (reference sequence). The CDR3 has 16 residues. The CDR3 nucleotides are TGTGCCAGCAGTTTGAAAGGCGTGGACAGATACAATGAGCAGTTCTCC. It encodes CASSLKGVDRYNEQFS.

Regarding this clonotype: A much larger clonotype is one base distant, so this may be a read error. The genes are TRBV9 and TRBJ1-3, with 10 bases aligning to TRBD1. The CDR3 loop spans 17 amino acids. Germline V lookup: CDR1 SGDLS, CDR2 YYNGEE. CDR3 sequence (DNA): TGTGCCAGCAGCGTAGGACAGGGGGCGAATACGGGAACCACCATATATTTT. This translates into CASSVGQGANTGTTIYF. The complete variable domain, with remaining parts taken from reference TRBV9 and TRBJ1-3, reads DSGVTQTPKHLITATGQRVTLRCSPRSGDLSVYWYQQSLDQGLQFLIQYYNGEERAKGNILERFSAQQFPDLHSELNLSSLELGDSALYFCASSVGQGANTGTTIYFGEGSWLTVV.

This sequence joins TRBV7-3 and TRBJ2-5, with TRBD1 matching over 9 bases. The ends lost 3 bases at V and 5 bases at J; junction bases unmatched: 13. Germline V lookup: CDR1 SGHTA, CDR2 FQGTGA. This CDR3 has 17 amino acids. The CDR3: CASSFLDADRGSETQYF. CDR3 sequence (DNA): TGTGCCAGCAGCTTCCTAGACGCCGACAGGGGGTCCGAGACCCAGTACTTC.

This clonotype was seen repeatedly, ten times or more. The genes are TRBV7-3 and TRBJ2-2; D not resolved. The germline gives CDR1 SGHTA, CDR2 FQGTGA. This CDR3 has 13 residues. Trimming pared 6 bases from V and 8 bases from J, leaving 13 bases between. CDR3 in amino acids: CASSQGRAGELFF. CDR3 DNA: TGTGCCAGCAGTCAAGGACGAGCAGGGGAGCTGTTTTTT.

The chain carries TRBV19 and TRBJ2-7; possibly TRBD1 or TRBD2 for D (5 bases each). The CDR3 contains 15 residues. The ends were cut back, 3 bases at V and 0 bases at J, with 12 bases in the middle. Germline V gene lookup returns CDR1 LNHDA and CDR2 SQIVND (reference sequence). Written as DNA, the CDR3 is TGTGCCAGTAGTATGGGACGGGGAGTCTCCTACGAGCAGTACTTC. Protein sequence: CASSMGRGVSYEQYF.

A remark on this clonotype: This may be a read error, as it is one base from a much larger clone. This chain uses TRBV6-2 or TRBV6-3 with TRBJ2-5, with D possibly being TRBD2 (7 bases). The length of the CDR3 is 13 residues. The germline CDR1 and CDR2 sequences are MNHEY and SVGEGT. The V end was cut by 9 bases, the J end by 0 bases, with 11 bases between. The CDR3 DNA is TGTGCCAGATCCGGGGGGCACCAAGAGACCCAGTACTTC. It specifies CARSGGHQETQYF.

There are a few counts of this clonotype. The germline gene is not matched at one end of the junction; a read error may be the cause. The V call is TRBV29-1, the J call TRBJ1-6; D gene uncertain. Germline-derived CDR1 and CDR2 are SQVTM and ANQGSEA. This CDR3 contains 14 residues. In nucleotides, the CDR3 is TGCAGCGTTGGGGCGGCTCCTATAATTCACCCCCCCCACTTT. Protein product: CSVGAAPIIHPPHF. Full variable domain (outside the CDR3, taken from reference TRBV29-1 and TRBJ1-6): SAVISQKPSRDICQRGTSLTIQCQVDSQVTMMFWYRQQPGQSLTLIATANQGSEATYESGFVIDKFPISRPNLTFSTLTVSNMSPEDSSIYLCSVGAAPIIHPPHFGNGTRLTVT.

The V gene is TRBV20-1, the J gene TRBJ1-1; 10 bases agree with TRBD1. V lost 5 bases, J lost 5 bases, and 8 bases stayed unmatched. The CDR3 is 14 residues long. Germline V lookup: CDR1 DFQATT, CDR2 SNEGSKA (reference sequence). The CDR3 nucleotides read TGCAGTGCTTACGGACAGGGGGTTTTTACTGAAGCTTTCTTT. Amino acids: CSAYGQGVFTEAFF.

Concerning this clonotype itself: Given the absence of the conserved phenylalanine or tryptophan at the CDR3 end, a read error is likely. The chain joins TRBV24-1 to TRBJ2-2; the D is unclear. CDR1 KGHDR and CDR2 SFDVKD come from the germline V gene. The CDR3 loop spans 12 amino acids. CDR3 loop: CVTSEFAGELFL. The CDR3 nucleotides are TGTGTCACCAGTGAGTTCGCCGGGGAGCTGTTTCTT.

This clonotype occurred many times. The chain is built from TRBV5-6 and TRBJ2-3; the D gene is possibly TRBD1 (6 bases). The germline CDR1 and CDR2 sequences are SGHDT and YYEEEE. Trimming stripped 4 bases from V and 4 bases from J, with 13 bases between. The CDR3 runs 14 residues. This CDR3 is CASSLRRTADTQYF. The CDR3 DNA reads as TGTGCCAGCAGCCTCCGACGGACAGCAGATACGCAGTATTTT.

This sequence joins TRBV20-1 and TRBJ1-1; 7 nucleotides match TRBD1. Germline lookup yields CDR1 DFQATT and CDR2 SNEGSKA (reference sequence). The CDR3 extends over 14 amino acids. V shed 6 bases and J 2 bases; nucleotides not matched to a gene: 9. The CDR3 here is CSATQGGGNTEAFF. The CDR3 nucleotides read TGCAGTGCGACGCAGGGGGGGGGAAACACTGAAGCTTTCTTT.

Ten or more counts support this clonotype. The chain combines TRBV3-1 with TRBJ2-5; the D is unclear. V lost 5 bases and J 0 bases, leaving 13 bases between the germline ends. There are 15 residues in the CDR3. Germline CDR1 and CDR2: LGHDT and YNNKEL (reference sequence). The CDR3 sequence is CASSLQTANQETQYF. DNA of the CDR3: TGTGCCAGCAGCTTGCAGACCGCGAACCAAGAGACCCAGTACTTC.

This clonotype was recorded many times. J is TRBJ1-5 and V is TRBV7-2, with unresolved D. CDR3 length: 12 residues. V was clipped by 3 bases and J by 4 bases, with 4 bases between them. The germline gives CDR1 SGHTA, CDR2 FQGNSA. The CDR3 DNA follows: TGTGCCAGCAGCTTGATGAATCAGCCCCAGCATTTT. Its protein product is CASSLMNQPQHF.

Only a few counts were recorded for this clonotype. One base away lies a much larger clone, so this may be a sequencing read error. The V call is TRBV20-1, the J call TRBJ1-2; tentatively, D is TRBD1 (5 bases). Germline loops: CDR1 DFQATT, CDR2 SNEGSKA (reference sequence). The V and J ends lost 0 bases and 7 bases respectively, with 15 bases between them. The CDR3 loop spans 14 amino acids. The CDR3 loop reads CSARDRGRDSGYTF. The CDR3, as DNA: TGCAGTGCTAGAGATCGAGGGCGGGACTCTGGCTACACCTTC.

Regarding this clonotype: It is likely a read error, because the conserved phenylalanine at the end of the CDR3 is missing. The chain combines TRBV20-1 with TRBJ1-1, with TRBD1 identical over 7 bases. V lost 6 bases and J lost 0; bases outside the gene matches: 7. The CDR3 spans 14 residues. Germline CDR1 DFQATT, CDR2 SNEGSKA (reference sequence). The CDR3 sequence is CSAAGQPMNTEAFS. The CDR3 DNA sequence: TGCAGTGCCGCGGGACAGCCGATGAACACTGAAGCTTTCTCT.

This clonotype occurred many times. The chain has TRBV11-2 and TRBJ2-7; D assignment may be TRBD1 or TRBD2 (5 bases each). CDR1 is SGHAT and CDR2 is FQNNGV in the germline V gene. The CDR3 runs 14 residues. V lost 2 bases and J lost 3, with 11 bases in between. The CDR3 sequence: CASSLRDGDYEQYF. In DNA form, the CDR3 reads TGTGCCAGCAGCTTAAGGGACGGGGACTACGAGCAGTACTTC.

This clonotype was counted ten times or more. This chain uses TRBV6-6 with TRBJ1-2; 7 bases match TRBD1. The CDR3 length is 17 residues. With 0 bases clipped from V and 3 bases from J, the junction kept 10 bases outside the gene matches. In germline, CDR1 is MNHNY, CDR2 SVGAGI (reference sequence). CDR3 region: CASSYSFGGGGHYGYTF. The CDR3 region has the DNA TGTGCCAGCAGTTACTCGTTCGGCGGAGGGGGCCACTATGGCTACACCTTC.

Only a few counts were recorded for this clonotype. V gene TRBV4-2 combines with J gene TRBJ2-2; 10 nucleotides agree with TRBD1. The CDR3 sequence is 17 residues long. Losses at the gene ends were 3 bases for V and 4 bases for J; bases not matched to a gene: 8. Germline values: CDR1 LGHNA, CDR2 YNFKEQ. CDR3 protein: CASSQATGGGSTGELFF. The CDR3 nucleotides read TGTGCCAGCAGCCAGGCGACAGGGGGCGGTAGCACCGGGGAGCTGTTTTTT.

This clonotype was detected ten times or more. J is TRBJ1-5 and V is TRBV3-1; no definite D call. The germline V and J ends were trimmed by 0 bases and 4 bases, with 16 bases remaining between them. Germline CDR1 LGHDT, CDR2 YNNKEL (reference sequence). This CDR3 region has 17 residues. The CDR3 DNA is TGTGCCAGCAGCCAAGACGCCCCGGGAAGTCTGAATCAGCCCCAGCATTTT. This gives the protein CASSQDAPGSLNQPQHF.

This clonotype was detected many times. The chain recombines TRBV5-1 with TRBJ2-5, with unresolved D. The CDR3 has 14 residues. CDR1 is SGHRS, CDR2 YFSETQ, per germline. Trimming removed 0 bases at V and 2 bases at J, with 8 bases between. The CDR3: CASSLGRTQETQYF. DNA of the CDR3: TGCGCCAGCAGCTTGGGGAGAACTCAAGAGACCCAGTACTTC.